Following are 27 T cell receptor beta chains from one sample sequenced in a study of shared clonotypes between healthy human individuals. It was CD45RO-negative cells, positively selected for CCR7, that made up naive CD8 cells, with terminally differentiated effector memory CD45RA+ cells excluded. Sequenced by immunoSEQ multiplex PCR; TCRdb stores in-frame clones only, minus some. The sample gives under 1 million clones, approximately 97% of which show up once; about 0.25% is in the top ten. Sequenced: naive CD8+ T cells sorted from blood. The source of these receptors is a man aged 25 to 45 in good health.

Regarding this clone: The junction differs from germline at one of its ends, possibly a read error. The V and J genes are TRBV19 and TRBJ2-7; possibly TRBD2 for D (8 bases). CDR3 size: 12 residues. Looked up from germline, CDR1 is LNHDA and CDR2 is SQIVND (reference sequence). For the CDR3, the DNA is TGTGCCAGTAGGATACAAGCGGGAGACAGGGACTTC. It encodes CASRIQAGDRDF.

V usage is TRBV4-3 and J usage is TRBJ2-1; 12 positions agree with TRBD1. The germline CDR1 and CDR2 sequences are LGHNA and YSLEER. There are 17 residues in the CDR3. With 0 bases clipped from V and 8 bases from J, the junction kept 8 bases outside the gene matches. CDR3 nucleotides: TGCGCCAGCAGCCAAGATCTTGCGGGACAGGGGGCGGATGAGCAGTTCTTC. Protein product: CASSQDLAGQGADEQFF.

Written as DNA, the CDR3 is TGTGCCACCAGCCCCCACGAGTCGACCTCCACCGGGGAGCTGTTTTTT. As protein: CATSPHESTSTGELFF. The chain has TRBV15 and TRBJ2-2; D not certain. V dropped 5 bases and J dropped 4 bases, with 17 bases sitting between them. The CDR3 spans 16 residues. In germline, CDR1 is LNHNV, CDR2 YYDKDF (reference sequence).

The chain employs TRBV27 and TRBJ2-7; weak D call: TRBD2 (5 bases). With 2 bases removed from V and 0 bases from J, the gap between germline ends came to 14 bases. This CDR3 has 16 residues. Per the germline V gene, CDR1 is MNHEY and CDR2 is SMNVEV (reference sequence). Written as DNA, the CDR3 is TGTGCCAGCAGTTTACGAGGAGCGGTAAGCTCCTACGAGCAGTACTTC. This encodes CASSLRGAVSSYEQYF.

The chain joins TRBV7-6 to TRBJ2-1, with D perhaps assigned TRBD1 or TRBD2 (5 bases each). Trimming stripped 6 bases from V and 3 bases from J, with 15 bases between. In germline, CDR1 is SGHVS, CDR2 FNYEAQ. The CDR3 has 15 amino acids. This CDR3 is CASSGPGTLYNEQFF. CDR3 sequence (DNA): TGTGCCAGCAGTGGTCCCGGGACCCTCTACAATGAGCAGTTCTTC.

Written as DNA, the CDR3 is TGTGCCAGCAGCGTAGCGGCAGGGCCCCAAGAGACCCAGTACTTC. Translated, it gives CASSVAAGPQETQYF. The chain couples TRBV9 to TRBJ2-5; tentatively, D is TRBD1 (5 bases). V was shortened by 0 bases and J by 1 base, with 10 bases between the two germline ends. The germline gives CDR1 SGDLS, CDR2 YYNGEE. The length of the CDR3 is 15 residues. The full variable domain, completed using reference TRBV9 and TRBJ2-5, is DSGVTQTPKHLITATGQRVTLRCSPRSGDLSVYWYQQSLDQGLQFLIQYYNGEERAKGNILERFSAQQFPDLHSELNLSSLELGDSALYFCASSVAAGPQETQYFGPGTRLLVL.

This chain uses TRBV27 with TRBJ2-6; D call uncertain. The CDR3 contains 16 residues. The germline V and J ends were trimmed by 8 bases and 0 bases, with 14 bases remaining between them. Germline V gene sequence: CDR1 MNHEY, CDR2 SMNVEV (reference sequence). CDR3 DNA: TGTGCCAGCTCTTATTTGGGCCACTCTGGGGCCAACGTCCTGACTTTC. It translates to CASSYLGHSGANVLTF.

The chain carries TRBV29-1 and TRBJ2-7, with D uncertain. This CDR3 has 13 residues. Per the germline V gene, CDR1 is SQVTM and CDR2 is ANQGSEA. The germline V and J ends were trimmed by 4 bases and 3 bases, with 13 bases remaining between them. The CDR3 region has the DNA TGCAGCGTTGTAGGTGGTCCTTACTACGAGCAGTACTTC. Its translation is CSVVGGPYYEQYF.

The gene calls are TRBV7-9 and TRBJ2-5, with 9 bases matching TRBD1. This CDR3 comprises 14 residues. Germline V gene data show CDR1 as SEHNR and CDR2 as FQNEAQ (reference sequence). Losses at the gene ends were 5 bases for V and 3 bases for J; bases not matched to a gene: 4. CDR3 region: CASSPRTGEETQYF. The CDR3 DNA follows: TGTGCCAGCAGCCCAAGGACAGGGGAAGAGACCCAGTACTTC.

This chain uses TRBV9 with TRBJ2-7; a weak D match, TRBD1 (6 bases). The CDR3 loop spans 14 amino acids. Germline CDR1 is SGDLS and CDR2 is YYNGEE. Trimming cost V 4 bases and J 0 bases, with 11 bases left between them. In nucleotides, the CDR3 is TGTGCCAGCAGCCCACTGGACAGCTCCTACGAGCAGTACTTC. Protein: CASSPLDSSYEQYF. Full variable domain (remainder filled in from reference TRBV9 and TRBJ2-7): DSGVTQTPKHLITATGQRVTLRCSPRSGDLSVYWYQQSLDQGLQFLIQYYNGEERAKGNILERFSAQQFPDLHSELNLSSLELGDSALYFCASSPLDSSYEQYFGPGTRLTVT.

This chain connects TRBV28 to TRBJ2-3, with a weak D call TRBD2 (5 bases). The CDR3 sequence is 14 residues long. The germline V gene encodes CDR1 MDHEN and CDR2 SYDVKM. V was pared by 4 bases and J by 5 bases, with 13 bases between. CDR3 loop: CASSSGLFQDTQYF. As DNA, the CDR3 is TGTGCCAGCAGTTCGGGGTTATTTCAAGATACGCAGTATTTT.

In this sample, this clone turned up once. This CDR3 is CASSWAPTDYEQYF. CDR3 sequence (DNA): TGCGCCAGCAGCTGGGCCCCGACAGACTACGAGCAGTACTTC. The chain links TRBV5-1 to TRBJ2-7; D possibly corresponds to TRBD1 (5 bases). V was trimmed by 3 bases and J by 3 bases, leaving 13 bases between them. The CDR3 runs 14 residues. The germline CDR1 and CDR2 sequences are SGHRS and YFSETQ.

CDR3 DNA sequence: TGTGCCAGCAGTTTGGCAGCTAGCAATCAGCCCCAGCATTTT. It codes for CASSLAASNQPQHF. The V call is TRBV27, the J call TRBJ1-5; no firm D call. CDR3 length: 14 residues. Germline V gene sequence: CDR1 MNHEY, CDR2 SMNVEV (reference sequence). V dropped 3 bases and J dropped 0 bases, with 6 bases sitting between them.

This sequence joins TRBV27 and TRBJ2-7; 7 positions match TRBD1. The CDR3 extends over 15 amino acids. The germline CDR1 and CDR2 sequences are MNHEY and SMNVEV (reference sequence). The trim removed 8 bases at V and 3 bases at J, leaving 13 bases unmatched. The CDR3 DNA reads TGTGCCAGCTCACCCCATGGACAGGTTATCTACGAGCAGTACTTC. This encodes CASSPHGQVIYEQYF.

This rearrangement joins TRBV7-8 to TRBJ2-2, with 9 bases fitting TRBD2. Germline lookup yields CDR1 SGHVS and CDR2 FQNEAQ. The trim removed 1 base at V and 1 base at J, leaving 7 bases unmatched. The CDR3 has 18 amino acids. The CDR3 here is CASSLDLRTSENTGELFF. CDR3 DNA sequence: TGTGCCAGCAGCTTAGATTTGCGGACTAGCGAGAACACCGGGGAGCTGTTTTTT.

The rearrangement uses TRBV7-6 and TRBJ2-1; 7 bases fit TRBD2. After removal of 0 bases from V and 2 bases from J, the junction contained 10 bases not matched to a gene. Germline CDR1 reads SGHVS; CDR2 reads FNYEAQ. The CDR3 spans 18 residues. CDR3 region: CASSLASGTNPTYNEQFF. As DNA, the CDR3 is TGTGCCAGCAGCTTAGCGTCTGGGACTAACCCAACCTACAATGAGCAGTTCTTC.

The chain employs TRBV9 and TRBJ2-1, with D possibly TRBD1 on 6 matching bases. Trimming removed 6 bases from V and 6 bases from J, with 16 bases in between. The CDR3 runs to 14 residues. From germline, CDR1 is SGDLS and CDR2 YYNGEE. For the CDR3, the DNA is TGTGCCAGCACAGAGGGGGAAGACGGCAATGAGCAGTTCTTC. Translated: CASTEGEDGNEQFF.

This clone was seen once. V and J are TRBV29-1 and TRBJ2-2; no reliable D call. V was shortened by 5 bases and J by 6 bases, with 7 bases between the two germline ends. The CDR3 has 11 amino acids. Germline V gene sequence: CDR1 SQVTM, CDR2 ANQGSEA. The CDR3 DNA is TGCAGCGTTATATCGGCCGGGGAGCTGTTTTTT. The encoded protein is CSVISAGELFF.

The chain is built from TRBV29-1 and TRBJ2-5; a weak D match, TRBD1 (5 bases). The CDR3 spans 13 residues. The V end lost 2 bases, the J end lost 6 bases, and 13 bases lay between the germline ends. The V gene's germline CDR1 is SQVTM and CDR2 ANQGSEA. CDR3 bases: TGCAGCGTTGAAAGGGGCACGGTGAAGACCCAGTACTTC. It specifies CSVERGTVKTQYF.

The chain joins TRBV4-1 to TRBJ2-7; D remains ambiguous. Trimming removed 1 base at V and 2 bases at J, with 18 bases between. This CDR3 region has 17 residues. Germline values: CDR1 MGHRA, CDR2 YSYEKL. The CDR3 DNA follows: TGCGCCAGCAGCCAAGGTTTTGGACCCGGAAGGGCCTACGAGCAGTACTTC. It yields the protein CASSQGFGPGRAYEQYF.

The V gene is TRBV27, the J gene TRBJ1-5; a possible D gene is TRBD1 (6 bases). CDR3 length: 15 amino acids. V was pared by 0 bases and J by 5 bases, with 11 bases between. Germline V gives CDR1 MNHEY, CDR2 SMNVEV (reference sequence). CDR3 nucleotide sequence: TGTGCCAGCAGTTTATCGGCAGGGGTTCATCAGCCCCAGCATTTT. It is translated as CASSLSAGVHQPQHF.

The chain carries TRBV4-1 and TRBJ1-5, with 7 bases aligning to TRBD1. V dropped 3 bases and J dropped 5; count of bases not matched to a gene: 10. The CDR3 has 16 amino acids. Germline V gene sequence: CDR1 MGHRA, CDR2 YSYEKL. Here the CDR3 reads CASSQSQGKADQPQHF. The CDR3 nucleotides are TGCGCCAGCAGCCAGTCACAGGGGAAGGCCGATCAGCCCCAGCATTTT.

J is TRBJ1-1 and V is TRBV27; D gene ambiguous. The CDR3 is made up of 14 amino acids. Germline V gives CDR1 MNHEY, CDR2 SMNVEV (reference sequence). Trimming shortened V by 0 bases and J by 5 bases, and 10 bases separated the two germline ends. CDR3 nucleotides: TGTGCCAGCAGTTTATCGTCGGCCACAACTGAAGCTTTCTTT. Protein: CASSLSSATTEAFF.

The chain combines TRBV7-7 with TRBJ2-5, with TRBD1 identical over 9 bases. This CDR3 spans 15 amino acids. The V gene end was trimmed by 5 bases and the J gene end by 5 bases; junction bases not matched to a gene: 9. Germline CDR1 and CDR2: SSHAT and FNYEAQ (reference sequence). CDR3: CASSPDRGFYETQYF. In DNA form, the CDR3 reads TGTGCCAGCAGCCCGGACAGGGGCTTTTATGAGACCCAGTACTTC. Full variable domain (rest looked up from reference TRBV7-7 and TRBJ2-5): GAGVSQSPRYKVTKRGQDVTLRCDPISSHATLYWYQQALGQGPEFLTYFNYEAQPDKSGLPSDRFSAERPEGSISTLTIQRTEQRDSAMYRCASSPDRGFYETQYFGPGTRLLVL.

The V call is TRBV27, the J call TRBJ2-7; the D is unclear. Trimming took 0 bases from V and 3 from J, leaving 15 bases between them. CDR1 is MNHEY, CDR2 SMNVEV, per germline (reference sequence). The CDR3 contains 16 residues. The CDR3 here is CASSLSGSRVGYEQYF. The CDR3 bases are TGTGCCAGCAGTTTATCGGGTTCACGGGTTGGCTACGAGCAGTACTTC.

This clone was recorded only once. V gene TRBV19 combines with J gene TRBJ2-2, with 9 bases identical to TRBD2. The CDR3 runs 16 residues. With 3 bases clipped from V and 6 bases from J, the junction kept 8 bases outside the gene matches. Looked up from germline, CDR1 is LNHDA and CDR2 is SQIVND (reference sequence). The CDR3 DNA follows: TGTGCCAGTAGTATCCTAGCGGGAAGAAACCCCGGGGAGCTGTTTTTT. Protein product: CASSILAGRNPGELFF.

The sample holds one count of this clone. It may be a read error: a sequence one base away is much more abundant. The sample carries other DNA sequences with the same CDR3. The chain employs TRBV5-6 and TRBJ2-3, with D unclear. The CDR3 is made up of 12 amino acids. Germline values: CDR1 SGHDT, CDR2 YYEEEE. Trimming cost V 2 bases and J 0 bases, with 1 base left between them. This chain's CDR3 is CASSLSTDTQYF. The CDR3 region has the DNA TGTGCCAGCAGCTTAAGCACAGATACGCAGTATTTT.